This paragraph reports one TCR beta chain. The antigen is not known. The sample comes from a study of T cell therapy after organ transplantation. Study conclusions and caveats: CD8 clonality fold change after therapy inversely tracked pretherapy clonality.

Profiled with immunoSEQ multiplex PCR; TCRdb holds only in-frame clones, not every one. The sample carries about 48,000 clones, 85% to 95% recorded once. The CDR3 consists of 15 residues. Between the trimmed V and J ends, which lost 4 bases and 3 bases, there was a span of 17 bases. Germline V CDR1 and CDR2: SGHKS, YYEKEE (reference sequence). V and J are TRBV5-5 and TRBJ2-7; a possible D gene is TRBD1 (6 bases). This TCR was sampled from a human patient who had received a solid organ transplant and had CMV disease. This specimen was CD8+ T cells from blood, taken before autologous CMV-specific T cell therapy. CDR3 sequence reads: CASSNELQGLYEQYF. CDR3 coding DNA: TGTGCCAGCAGCAACGAACTACAGGGCCTCTACGAGCAGTACTTC.